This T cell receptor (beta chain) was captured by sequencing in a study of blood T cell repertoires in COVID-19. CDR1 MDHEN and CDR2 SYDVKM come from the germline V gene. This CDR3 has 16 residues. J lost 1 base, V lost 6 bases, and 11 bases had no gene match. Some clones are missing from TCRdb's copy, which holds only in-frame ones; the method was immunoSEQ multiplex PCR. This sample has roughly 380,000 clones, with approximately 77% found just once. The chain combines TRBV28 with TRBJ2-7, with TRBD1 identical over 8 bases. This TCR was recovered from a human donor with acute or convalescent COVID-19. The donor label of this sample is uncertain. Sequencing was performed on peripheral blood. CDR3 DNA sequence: TGTGCCAGCAGCCCACCCCCCCGGACAGGGTCCTACGAGCAGTACTTC. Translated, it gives CASSPPPRTGSYEQYF.